What follows describes a single TCR beta chain. What it binds is unknown. V dropped 2 bases and J dropped 8; count of bases not matched to a gene: 4. CDR1 and CDR2 from the germline V gene are GTSNPN and SVGIG (reference sequence). This CDR3 comprises 12 residues. This sample stems from a study of cytomegalovirus exposure and HLA in healthy donors. Study context: There were over 350 genotyped donors. Of these, roughly 80% fell in the genetic ancestry cluster associated with self-reported Caucasian donors. Overall study findings and caveats: The majority of TCR sequences were rare, yet some public TCRs appeared in many donors. In a later analysis, a missense DCLRE1C variant was linked to TCR beta V- and J-gene trimming.

Vbeta (60) and Jbeta (13) primers were used in the PCR. The repertoire was sequenced with immunoSEQ multiplex PCR; TCRdb's copy has only in-frame clones and lacks some. This listing includes 130,000 to 150,000 clones. The genes are TRBV30 and TRBJ1-2; 8 bases match TRBD1. Sequencing input: PBMCs. The TCR comes from a woman in her forties or fifties in good health and CMV-seronegative. The CDR3 DNA follows: TGTGCCTGGAGTCGAACAGGGGGAGGCTACACCTTC. Protein: CAWSRTGGGYTF.